A single sample gave rise to the 8 T cell receptor beta chains below, sequenced in a study of blood T cell repertoires in COVID-19. Using immunoSEQ multiplex PCR, the repertoire was profiled, and TCRdb retains in-frame clones only, with some absent. The sample carries a few hundred thousand clones, roughly 85% recorded once. The sequencing sample was made of peripheral blood. Source of these receptors: a woman younger than 30 with acute or convalescent COVID-19.

The chain is built from TRBV7-2 and TRBJ1-1, with D possibly TRBD1 on 5 matching bases. The ends were cut back, 6 bases at V and 10 bases at J, with 9 bases in the middle. The germline V gene encodes CDR1 SGHTA and CDR2 FQGNSA. The CDR3 is made up of 10 amino acids. This CDR3 reads CASSDQGAFF. The CDR3 DNA follows: TGTGCCAGCAGTGACCAGGGAGCTTTCTTT.

The rearrangement joins TRBV28 to TRBJ1-1; 7 nucleotides line up with TRBD1. Trimming removed 4 bases from V and 0 bases from J; junction bases left unmatched: 8. Germline values: CDR1 MDHEN, CDR2 SYDVKM. This CDR3 is built from 16 residues. As DNA, the CDR3 is TGTGCCAGCAGTTCCCCAGGGGGGAAGGTGAACACTGAAGCTTTCTTT. Translating it yields CASSSPGGKVNTEAFF.

This clone was observed a few times. The chain's CDR3 is CASTTSSGRGFWEQFF. In nucleotides, the CDR3 is TGTGCCAGCACCACGTCGTCGGGGAGAGGTTTCTGGGAGCAGTTCTTC. The chain uses TRBV28 and TRBJ2-1, with D maybe TRBD2 (5 bases). The CDR3 runs 16 residues. CDR1 MDHEN and CDR2 SYDVKM come from the germline V gene. The germline V and J ends were trimmed by 7 bases and 10 bases, with 26 bases remaining between them.

The chain employs TRBV2 and TRBJ1-5, with TRBD1 matching over 9 bases. Germline CDR1 and CDR2: SNHLY and FYNNEI. This CDR3 contains 15 residues. V shed 6 bases and J 2 bases; nucleotides not matched to a gene: 5. As DNA, the CDR3 is TGTGCCAGCAGCCGGGACAGGGAAGGCAATCAGCCCCAGCATTTT. Residues: CASSRDREGNQPQHF.

Comments on this clone: Other DNA sequences of this sample code for an identical CDR3. This chain links TRBV12-3 or TRBV12-4 with TRBJ1-1; the D is unclear. CDR3 length: 12 amino acids. The V end lost 4 bases, the J end lost 1 base, and 4 bases lay between the germline ends. The CDR3 sequence is CASSSQNTEAFF. The DNA of the CDR3 is TGTGCCAGCAGTTCCCAGAACACTGAAGCTTTCTTT.

Turning to this clone: One end of the junction fails to match germline, which may point to a read error. This chain links TRBV5-1 with TRBJ1-3; perhaps TRBD1 as D (5 bases). The CDR3 has 15 amino acids. Germline loops: CDR1 SGHRS, CDR2 YFSETQ. This CDR3 reads CASSLADSSRNTIYF. DNA for the CDR3: TGCGCCAGCAGCTTGGCCGACAGCTCTCGAAACACCATATATTTT.

V gene TRBV28 combines with J gene TRBJ1-2; unclear D gene. Between the trimmed V and J ends, which lost 5 bases and 0 bases, there was a span of 4 bases. This CDR3 has 12 residues. From germline, CDR1 is MDHEN and CDR2 SYDVKM. The CDR3 DNA reads as TGTGCCAGCAGTACAGCTAACTATGGCTACACCTTC. It specifies CASSTANYGYTF.

The rearrangement links TRBV28 to TRBJ2-7; 9 bases line up with TRBD2. Germline V gives CDR1 MDHEN, CDR2 SYDVKM. V trimming: 3 bases; J trimming: 4 bases; junction bases outside the gene matches: 7. CDR3 size: 15 residues. The CDR3 reads CASSFSSGSGYEQYF. The CDR3 DNA sequence: TGTGCCAGCAGTTTTAGTAGCGGGAGTGGTTACGAGCAGTACTTC.